This T cell receptor (beta chain) was sequenced during a study of CD8 T cells in ankylosing spondylitis (dated by TCRdb to the late 2010s). Study-level background: The study set out to find disease-linked TCR variants by profiling T cell receptor beta repertoires in ankylosing spondylitis patients and healthy donors. Samples of peripheral blood were taken, and for ankylosing spondylitis patients, synovial fluid was collected as well. The full study cohort was made up of under 30 ankylosing spondylitis patients and 108 healthy donors. Results the study describes overall, beyond this receptor: Significant enrichment of the disease-linked clones was reported in matched synovial fluid samples from ankylosing spondylitis patients. In peripheral blood, the disease-linked clones were found at relatively low frequencies and had a CD8+ phenotype. Some motif variants had previously been reported in the synovial fluid and blood of reactive arthritis patients, which suggests shared mechanisms of disease initiation. Blood from ankylosing spondylitis patients appeared to be characterized by a TCR beta motif composed of under ten highly homologous amino acid variants.

The CDR3 has 16 amino acids, counting the end cysteine and phenylalanine. Only CDR3 DNA is held: 48 bases, read in frame from base 1. V is shortened by 0 bases, J by 10 bases, and the region joining them spans 16 bases. Based on the germline V gene, the CDR1 and CDR2 sequences are LGHNA and YSLEER. A few counts support this clonotype. Its specific antigen is unknown. Base qualities are missing; no much larger clone stands one base away. TCRdb lists the instrument as Illumina HiSeq 2500. Quantitative 5'-RACE with molecular barcodes was used to prepare TCR beta libraries. For the original study's pipeline: A new computational method, built on a probabilistic model of VDJ rearrangement, was used to identify disease-linked TCR variants. TCRdb trimmed the raw reads at Q25, called clones with MiXCR and kept productive beta chains. Under each unique CDR3 protein, matching rows form one entry showing the most common genes and DNA. These V and J calls originate from TCRdb's pipeline instead of the authors' own analysis. The sample table shows a few hundred thousand distinct CDR3 sequences, and 18% are seen once. The ten top clones hold under 45% of the sample.

This clonotype originated in a male donor with ankylosing spondylitis. Sequencing was carried out using blood, either unsorted or a sorted T cell fraction (not recorded which). The chain employs TRBV4-3 and TRBJ1-6, with TRBD1 tentatively as D gene (5 bases match). The CDR3 reads as follows: CASSQDRGREGSPLHF. The base sequence is TGCGCCAGCAGCCAAGACCGCGGCAGGGAAGGCTCACCCCTCCACTTT.